This is a list of T cell receptor beta chains from one sample in a study of type 1 regulatory T cells. In TCRdb, the reads were re-called with MiXCR into one record per CDR3 protein. The top ten hold less than 2.5% of the sample, which has some 89,000 distinct CDR3 sequences, around 30% seen once. Sequencing used CD4+ T cells, either the whole sample or a sorted fraction (not recorded which). The source of these receptors is a human donor in good health. The CDR3 runs from the conserved cysteine through the conserved F or W. A D gene is named only where the DNA matches it firmly. Only some rows state a clone size, as once, few, many or a class for expanded clones.

TRBV6-5,TRBJ2-6,NA,NA,CASSYSTGANVLTF,TGTGCCAGCAGTTACTCGACTGGGGCCAACGTCCTGACTTTC
TRBV5-4,TRBJ2-4,NA,NA,CASSLVPRERNIQYF,TGTGCCAGCAGCTTGGTGCCCAGAGAACGGAACATTCAGTACTTC
TRBV20-1,TRBJ2-7,few,TRBD2,CSARHGLEFVGSYEQYF,TGCAGTGCTAGACACGGACTAGAGTTCGTCGGCTCCTACGAGCAGTACTTC
TRBV7-2,TRBJ2-3,NA,TRBD2,CASASGRADTQYF,TGTGCCAGTGCTAGCGGGAGGGCAGATACGCAGTATTTT
TRBV12-3/TRBV12-4,TRBJ2-1,NA,NA,CASTTVVGGGNEQFF,TGTGCCAGCACTACAGTCGTAGGGGGTGGGAATGAGCAGTTCTTC
TRBV6-5,TRBJ2-5,NA,TRBD2,CASSTGLARETQYF,TGTGCCAGCAGCACGGGACTAGCCAGAGAGACCCAGTACTTC
TRBV7-2,TRBJ2-3,few,NA,CASTNPPNTQYF,TGTGCCAGCACTAACCCCCCCAATACGCAGTATTTT
TRBV19,TRBJ2-2,NA,NA,CASSIVARRGELFF,TGTGCCAGTAGTATTGTGGCCCGGCGCGGGGAGCTGTTTTTT
TRBV7-3,TRBJ2-1,few,TRBD2,CASSLTGLAGVPQFF,TGTGCCAGCAGTCTGACGGGACTAGCGGGGGTTCCTCAGTTCTTC
TRBV29-1,TRBJ2-3,few,NA,CSVEPGVGTDTQYF,TGCAGCGTTGAACCGGGAGTCGGGACAGATACGCAGTATTTT
TRBV2,TRBJ1-1,NA,NA,CASIWAGAVPEAFF,TGTGCCAGCATTTGGGCAGGGGCGGTTCCTGAAGCTTTCTTT
TRBV7-8,TRBJ2-5,NA,TRBD1,CASSMGQGVETQYF,TGTGCCAGCAGCATGGGACAGGGTGTAGAGACCCAGTACTTC
TRBV15,TRBJ2-1,NA,TRBD1,CATSRTLRDRVNEQFF,TGTGCCACCAGCAGAACCCTTCGGGACAGGGTCAATGAGCAGTTCTTC
TRBV19,TRBJ2-3,NA,TRBD2,CASHRTSGSFTDTQYF,TGTGCCAGCCACCGGACTAGCGGGAGCTTCACAGATACGCAGTATTTT
TRBV20-1,TRBJ2-4,few,NA,CSASISRGAKNIQYF,TGCAGTGCTAGTATTTCAAGGGGGGCCAAAAACATTCAGTACTTC
TRBV7-9,TRBJ2-3,few,NA,CASSEDLLLDTQYF,TGTGCCAGCAGCGAGGACCTCCTACTTGATACGCAGTATTTT
TRBV14,TRBJ2-7,many,NA,CASSRTGEQYF,TGTGCCAGCAGCCGGACCGGCGAGCAGTACTTC
TRBV12-3/TRBV12-4,TRBJ2-1,few,TRBD1,CASSLRQGKDNEQFF,TGTGCCAGCAGTTTGCGACAGGGTAAGGACAATGAGCAGTTCTTC
TRBV7-8,TRBJ2-3,NA,NA,CASSPFPDTQYF,TGTGCCAGCAGCCCCTTCCCAGATACGCAGTATTTT
TRBV7-2,TRBJ2-5,few,NA,CASSLVGRGQGGQETQYF,TGTGCCAGCAGCTTAGTAGGCCGGGGGCAGGGGGGGCAAGAGACCCAGTACTTC
TRBV7-2,TRBJ1-2,NA,TRBD1,CASTTTGGAGGYTF,TGTGCCAGCACCACGACAGGGGGCGCTGGAGGCTACACCTTC
TRBV4-3,TRBJ2-3,NA,TRBD2,CASSLGLAGGADTQYF,TGCGCCAGCAGCCTTGGACTAGCGGGAGGAGCAGATACGCAGTATTTT
TRBV20-1,TRBJ2-6,NA,NA,CSARDPSRIAGANVLTF,TGCAGTGCTAGAGATCCATCTAGGATTGCTGGGGCCAACGTCCTGACTTTC
TRBV5-4,TRBJ2-1,NA,TRBD2,CASSSGRAYNEQFF,TGTGCCAGCAGCAGCGGGAGGGCGTACAATGAGCAGTTCTTC
TRBV7-8,TRBJ2-5,NA,NA,CASSLRRWAPQETQYF,TGTGCCAGCAGCTTACGTAGGTGGGCGCCCCAAGAGACCCAGTACTTC
TRBV11-2,TRBJ2-3,NA,NA,CASSLFQIPRGRADTQYF,TGTGCCAGCAGCTTATTCCAAATACCCCGTGGTCGTGCAGATACGCAGTATTTT
TRBV10-3,TRBJ1-1,few,NA,CAISDGSGNTEAFF,TGTGCCATCAGTGACGGGTCGGGGAACACTGAAGCTTTCTTT
TRBV5-6,TRBJ2-1,few,TRBD2,CASSLVAGGNNEQFF,TGTGCCAGCAGCTTAGTAGCGGGAGGGAACAATGAGCAGTTCTTC
TRBV11-1,TRBJ2-1,NA,NA,CASSPRGRYNEQFF,TGTGCCAGCAGCCCGAGAGGACGGTACAATGAGCAGTTCTTC
TRBV7-2,TRBJ2-3,few,NA,CASSPGRPNSMTDTQYF,TGTGCCAGCAGCCCCGGGCGGCCCAATAGTATGACGGATACGCAGTATTTT
TRBV12-3/TRBV12-4,TRBJ2-6,once,NA,CASSLYLSSGANVLTF,TGTGCCAGCAGTTTATACCTCAGCTCTGGGGCCAACGTCCTGACTTTC
TRBV30,TRBJ2-3,NA,TRBD1,CAWSLGLGQGRDTQYF,TGTGCCTGGAGTCTGGGTTTGGGACAGGGAAGAGATACGCAGTATTTT
TRBV5-1,TRBJ2-7,NA,TRBD1,CASSLSPGTGFSYEQYF,TGCGCCAGCAGCTTGAGTCCCGGGACAGGGTTCTCCTACGAGCAGTACTTC
TRBV5-1,TRBJ2-3,many,NA,CASSLRGLGTDTQYF,TGCGCCAGCAGCTTAAGGGGATTGGGCACAGATACGCAGTATTTT
TRBV29-1,TRBJ2-3,NA,TRBD1,CSTTGTGTDTQYF,TGCAGCACTACCGGGACAGGGACAGATACGCAGTATTTT
TRBV4-1,TRBJ2-2,NA,NA,CASSQAEGRDTGELFF,TGCGCCAGCAGCCAAGCGGAGGGGCGCGACACCGGGGAGCTGTTTTTT
TRBV4-1,TRBJ1-2,NA,NA,CASSQESWGLSYGYTF,TGCGCCAGCAGCCAAGAGTCCTGGGGCCTCAGCTATGGCTACACCTTC
TRBV5-1,TRBJ2-7,few,TRBD1,CASSLAGTGAFYEQYF,TGCGCCAGCAGCTTGGCGGGGACAGGGGCATTCTACGAGCAGTACTTC
TRBV7-3,TRBJ2-3,NA,NA,CASSSEGADTQYF,TGTGCCAGCAGTTCTGAGGGGGCAGATACGCAGTATTTT
TRBV7-2,TRBJ2-1,NA,NA,CASSLVGNEQFF,TGTGCCAGCAGCCTGGTGGGGAATGAGCAGTTCTTC
TRBV11-2,TRBJ2-7,few,TRBD2,CASKGLAYEQYF,TGTGCCAGCAAGGGACTAGCCTACGAGCAGTACTTC
TRBV7-9,TRBJ1-5,NA,NA,CASSQGGGQNQPQHF,TGTGCCAGCAGCCAAGGTGGCGGACAAAATCAGCCCCAGCATTTT
TRBV11-1,TRBJ2-1,NA,NA,CASSSRGLGLYENEQFF,TGTGCCAGCAGCTCTAGAGGTCTAGGACTTTACGAGAATGAGCAGTTCTTC
TRBV28,TRBJ1-5,NA,NA,CASTSRPNPGRNQPQHF,TGTGCCAGCACCTCCAGGCCAAACCCGGGAAGAAATCAGCCCCAGCATTTT
TRBV7-9,TRBJ2-4,NA,NA,CASSSDRSGSAKNIQYF,TGTGCCAGCAGCTCAGACAGGAGTGGGAGTGCCAAAAACATTCAGTACTTC
TRBV4-3,TRBJ1-1,NA,NA,CASSQESGDLTEAFF,TGCGCCAGCAGCCAAGAATCCGGGGATCTCACTGAAGCTTTCTTT
TRBV11-2,TRBJ2-1,few,NA,CASSLGTRPYNEQFF,TGTGCCAGCAGCTTAGGGACTCGACCCTACAATGAGCAGTTCTTC